The rows below give T cell receptor beta chains drawn from one sample of a study of cytotoxic CD8 clonotypes in ibrutinib-treated CLL. Measured with immunoSEQ multiplex PCR; TCRdb has only the in-frame clones, and not every one. The repertoire holds 250,000 to 350,000 clones, with 65% to 85% as singletons. This material consisted of PBMCs, taken at disease progression, from a patient treated with ibrutinib. The receptors were sampled from a human donor with chronic lymphocytic leukemia. Each CDR3 is given without its conserved first and last residue. A D gene is named only where the DNA matches it firmly.

CDR3aa: ASSPLYEGVDYGYT; d_gene: .; j_gene: TRBJ1-2; v_gene: TRBV18
CDR3aa: ASSTGGASDTQY; d_gene: TRBD1; j_gene: TRBJ2-3; v_gene: TRBV13
CDR3aa: ASSYPIN; d_gene: .; j_gene: TRBJ2-7; v_gene: TRBV5-1
CDR3aa: ASSSAPGAGGELF; d_gene: .; j_gene: TRBJ2-2; v_gene: TRBV7-9
CDR3aa: ASSGAIQALY; d_gene: .; j_gene: TRBJ2-7; v_gene: TRBV2
CDR3aa: ASSPWTSGFTDTQY; d_gene: TRBD2; j_gene: TRBJ2-3; v_gene: TRBV7-9
CDR3aa: ASSLGPPREQY; d_gene: .; j_gene: TRBJ2-7; v_gene: TRBV7-6
CDR3aa: ASSRRGFGASTDTQY; d_gene: .; j_gene: TRBJ2-3; v_gene: TRBV14
CDR3aa: ASSQGAGGRETQY; d_gene: TRBD2; j_gene: TRBJ2-5; v_gene: TRBV4-1
CDR3aa: AISEIQRDEQY; d_gene: .; j_gene: TRBJ2-7; v_gene: TRBV10-3
CDR3aa: ASSPGNEQF; d_gene: .; j_gene: TRBJ2-1; v_gene: TRBV28
CDR3aa: ASSPSGNTEAF; d_gene: .; j_gene: TRBJ1-1; v_gene: TRBV18
CDR3aa: ASSRVGLNEQF; d_gene: .; j_gene: TRBJ2-1; v_gene: TRBV10-2
CDR3aa: ASSFTGNYGYT; d_gene: .; j_gene: TRBJ1-2; v_gene: TRBV7-8
CDR3aa: ASSYSGTYEQY; d_gene: .; j_gene: TRBJ2-7; v_gene: TRBV5-1
CDR3aa: ASTHGGGPYEQY; d_gene: .; j_gene: TRBJ2-7; v_gene: TRBV5-1
CDR3aa: ASSLISPDEQY; d_gene: .; j_gene: TRBJ2-7; v_gene: TRBV5-1
CDR3aa: ASSSGLDWYGANVLT; d_gene: .; j_gene: TRBJ2-6; v_gene: TRBV7-2
CDR3aa: ASSLASGGSYEQY; d_gene: .; j_gene: TRBJ2-7; v_gene: TRBV7-2
CDR3aa: ASSLTLDRLGYEQY; d_gene: .; j_gene: TRBJ2-7; v_gene: TRBV5-1
CDR3aa: ASGLVADTQY; d_gene: .; j_gene: TRBJ2-3; v_gene: TRBV12-5
CDR3aa: ASSVASGPRELF; d_gene: TRBD2; j_gene: TRBJ2-2; v_gene: TRBV10-1
CDR3aa: ASSKEGRGSGWETQY; d_gene: .; j_gene: TRBJ2-5; v_gene: TRBV4-1
CDR3aa: ASSRDRGANEQF; d_gene: TRBD1; j_gene: TRBJ2-1; v_gene: TRBV2
CDR3aa: ASSLEALYGYT; d_gene: .; j_gene: TRBJ1-2; v_gene: TRBV5-6
CDR3aa: SVLTGSWEQF; d_gene: .; j_gene: TRBJ2-1; v_gene: TRBV29-1
CDR3aa: ASSPSPRFQETQY; d_gene: .; j_gene: TRBJ2-5; v_gene: TRBV27
CDR3aa: ASSLEASRFTDTQY; d_gene: .; j_gene: TRBJ2-3; v_gene: TRBV7-2
CDR3aa: ASSPLRSGAPPNVLT; d_gene: .; j_gene: TRBJ2-6; v_gene: TRBV18
CDR3aa: ASSARQGQNTEAF; d_gene: TRBD1; j_gene: TRBJ1-1; v_gene: TRBV9
CDR3aa: ASSSKGGTGGVLWETQY; d_gene: TRBD1; j_gene: TRBJ2-5; v_gene: TRBV7-9
CDR3aa: ASSGRTGLVTDTQY; d_gene: TRBD1; j_gene: TRBJ2-3; v_gene: TRBV9
CDR3aa: ASSRGGAGIPYEQY; d_gene: .; j_gene: TRBJ2-7; v_gene: TRBV4-1
CDR3aa: ASSYSSTAGGYT; d_gene: .; j_gene: TRBJ1-2; v_gene: TRBV6-5
CDR3aa: ASSLDLTEDTQY; d_gene: .; j_gene: TRBJ2-3; v_gene: TRBV5-1
CDR3aa: ASSVRDRNTGELF; d_gene: TRBD1; j_gene: TRBJ2-2; v_gene: TRBV18
CDR3aa: ASSLANTGELF; d_gene: .; j_gene: TRBJ2-2; v_gene: TRBV5-1
CDR3aa: ASSPQGRVNQPQH; d_gene: .; j_gene: TRBJ1-5; v_gene: TRBV7-8
CDR3aa: ASSATGEAGVETQY; d_gene: TRBD2; j_gene: TRBJ2-5; v_gene: TRBV7-8
CDR3aa: ASTQGLVVYEQY; d_gene: TRBD2; j_gene: TRBJ2-7; v_gene: TRBV6-1
CDR3aa: ASSSQWTGVNQPQH; d_gene: TRBD1; j_gene: TRBJ1-5; v_gene: TRBV28
CDR3aa: ASSSARGGEQY; d_gene: .; j_gene: TRBJ2-7; v_gene: TRBV11-3
CDR3aa: ASSVAGQGATYEQY; d_gene: TRBD1; j_gene: TRBJ2-7; v_gene: TRBV9
CDR3aa: ASSPGTGSSYEQY; d_gene: TRBD1; j_gene: TRBJ2-7; v_gene: TRBV18
CDR3aa: ASSIVGPPGDYEQY; d_gene: .; j_gene: TRBJ2-7; v_gene: TRBV19
CDR3aa: ASSQAPQGSYNEQF; d_gene: .; j_gene: TRBJ2-1; v_gene: TRBV4-3
CDR3aa: SAYWDEQF; d_gene: .; j_gene: TRBJ2-1; v_gene: TRBV20-1
CDR3aa: ASSVLAGSVNEQF; d_gene: TRBD2; j_gene: TRBJ2-1; v_gene: TRBV9
CDR3aa: AISGSGQGVHEQY; d_gene: TRBD1; j_gene: TRBJ2-7; v_gene: TRBV10-3
CDR3aa: ASSLGGGEQY; d_gene: .; j_gene: TRBJ2-7; v_gene: TRBV7-9
CDR3aa: ASSGEGSSYEQY; d_gene: .; j_gene: TRBJ2-7; v_gene: TRBV10-2
CDR3aa: ASSQLQGSYEQY; d_gene: .; j_gene: TRBJ2-7; v_gene: TRBV4-1
CDR3aa: SAAAGNTEAF; d_gene: .; j_gene: TRBJ1-1; v_gene: TRBV29-1
CDR3aa: ASRTADSGNTIY; d_gene: .; j_gene: TRBJ1-3; v_gene: TRBV5-1